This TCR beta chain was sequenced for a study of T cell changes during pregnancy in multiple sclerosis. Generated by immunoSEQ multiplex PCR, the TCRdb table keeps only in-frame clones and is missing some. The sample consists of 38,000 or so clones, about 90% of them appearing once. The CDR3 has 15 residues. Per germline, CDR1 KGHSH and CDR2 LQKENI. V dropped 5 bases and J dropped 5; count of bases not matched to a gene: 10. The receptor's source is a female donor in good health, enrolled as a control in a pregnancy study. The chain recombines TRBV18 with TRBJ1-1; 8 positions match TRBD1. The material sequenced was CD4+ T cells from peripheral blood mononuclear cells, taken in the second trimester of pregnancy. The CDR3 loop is CASSGTRGHITEAFF. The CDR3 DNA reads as TGTGCCAGCTCAGGAACCAGGGGGCATATTACTGAAGCTTTCTTT.